This TCR beta chain was obtained from a study of blood T cell repertoires in COVID-19. V was pared by 7 bases and J by 3 bases, with 13 bases between. Per germline, CDR1 MDHEN and CDR2 SYDVKM. CDR3 length: 14 residues. TCRdb keeps only in-frame clones here, not all; method: immunoSEQ multiplex PCR. The repertoire includes more than 150,000 clones, roughly nine tenths of them detected once, and 0.5% to 0.55% sits in the top ten. Sequenced: peripheral blood. The source of this sequence is a man aged 50 to 60 with acute or convalescent COVID-19. This chain joins TRBV28 and TRBJ1-5; D possibly corresponds to TRBD1 (6 bases). This CDR3 is CASNWGTYNQPQHF. CDR3 DNA sequence: TGTGCCAGCAACTGGGGGACATACAATCAGCCCCAGCATTTT.